Sequencing of this T cell receptor (beta chain) was carried out in a study of blood T cell repertoires in COVID-19. At the level of the study: Acute and convalescent COVID-19 samples came from the United States, Italy and Spain. T cells, B-cell-depleted T cells, or PBMCs supplied cDNA or gDNA.

Authors' data handling: The assay estimated nucleated cells by amplifying reference gene primers. Sequenced by immunoSEQ multiplex PCR; TCRdb stores in-frame clones only, minus some. V and J calls and clone size are as listed in that table; D and trimming were resolved from the DNA. The table has some 180,000 clones, about nine tenths seen once. The CDR3 runs 13 residues. CDR1 and CDR2 from the germline V gene are SGHKS and YYEKEE (reference sequence). Trimming left V 4 bases short and J 1 base short, with 8 bases between. This clone was seen a single time. The TCR was taken from a man aged 50 to 59 with acute or convalescent COVID-19. Sequenced sample: peripheral blood. The chain uses TRBV5-5 and TRBJ1-1; D is possibly TRBD1 (6 bases). CDR3 in DNA: TGTGCCAGCAGCGTACAGGGGAACACTGAAGCTTTCTTT. Its protein is CASSVQGNTEAFF. The whole variable domain, remainder taken from reference TRBV5-5 and TRBJ1-1, is DAGVTQSPTHLIKTRGQQVTLRCSPISGHKSVSWYQQVLGQGPQFIFQYYEKEERGRGNFPDRFSARQFPNYSSELNVNALLLGDSALYLCASSVQGNTEAFFGQGTRLTVV.